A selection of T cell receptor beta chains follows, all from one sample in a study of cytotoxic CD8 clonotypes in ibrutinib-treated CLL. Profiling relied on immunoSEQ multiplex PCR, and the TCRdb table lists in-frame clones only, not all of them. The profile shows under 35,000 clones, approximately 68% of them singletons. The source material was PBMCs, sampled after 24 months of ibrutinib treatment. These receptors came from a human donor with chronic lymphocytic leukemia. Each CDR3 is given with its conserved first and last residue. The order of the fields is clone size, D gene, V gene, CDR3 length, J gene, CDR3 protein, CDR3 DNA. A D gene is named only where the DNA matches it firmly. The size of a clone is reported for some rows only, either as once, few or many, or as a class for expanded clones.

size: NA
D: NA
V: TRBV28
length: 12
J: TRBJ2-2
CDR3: CAGETNTGELFF
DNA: TGTGCCGGAGAAACTAACACCGGGGAGCTGTTTTTT

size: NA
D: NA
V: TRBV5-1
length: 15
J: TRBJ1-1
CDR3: CASSLLDSLNTEAFF
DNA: TGCGCCAGCAGCTTATTGGACAGCCTGAACACTGAAGCTTTCTTT

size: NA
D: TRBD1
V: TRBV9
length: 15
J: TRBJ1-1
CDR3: CASSTGQGPNTEAFF
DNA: TGTGCCAGCAGCACGGGACAGGGCCCGAACACTGAAGCTTTCTTT

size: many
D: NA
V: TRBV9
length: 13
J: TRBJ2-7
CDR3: CASSAQGAYEQYF
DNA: TGTGCCAGCAGCGCACAGGGCGCCTACGAGCAGTACTTC

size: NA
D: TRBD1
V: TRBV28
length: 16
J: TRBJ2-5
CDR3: CASSTPGTGRFKTQYF
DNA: TGTGCCAGCAGCACCCCGGGGACAGGGAGATTTAAGACCCAGTACTTC

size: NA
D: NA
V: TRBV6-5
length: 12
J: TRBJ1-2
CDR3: CASSYFGRIYTF
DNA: TGTGCCAGCAGTTACTTCGGCAGGATCTACACCTTC

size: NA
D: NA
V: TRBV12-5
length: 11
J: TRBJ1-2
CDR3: CASGSGFGYTF
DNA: TGTGCTAGTGGTTCTGGGTTTGGCTACACCTTC

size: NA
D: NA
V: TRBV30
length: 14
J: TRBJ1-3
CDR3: CAWTVGGSGNTIYF
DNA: TGTGCCTGGACCGTCGGGGGGTCTGGAAACACCATATATTTT

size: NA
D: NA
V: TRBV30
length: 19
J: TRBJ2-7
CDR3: CAWTDRLGGKGLLGYEQYF
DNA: TGTGCCTGGACCGACAGACTAGGGGGAAAAGGCTTATTGGGTTACGAGCAGTACTTC

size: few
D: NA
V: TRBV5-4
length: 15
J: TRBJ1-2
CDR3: CASSPGDRVNYGYTF
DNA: TGTGCCAGCAGCCCCGGGGACCGGGTGAACTATGGCTACACCTTC

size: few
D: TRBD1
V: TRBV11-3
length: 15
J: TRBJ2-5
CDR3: CASSKTGGRRETQYF
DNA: TGTGCCAGCAGTAAGACAGGGGGCCGTCGAGAGACCCAGTACTTC

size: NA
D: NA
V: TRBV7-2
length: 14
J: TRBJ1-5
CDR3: CASSPGPSHPPQHF
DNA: TGTGCCAGCAGCCCGGGACCGAGTCATCCGCCCCAGCATTTT

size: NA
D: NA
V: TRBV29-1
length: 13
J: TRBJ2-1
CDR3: CSAGGASYNEQFF
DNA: TGCAGCGCCGGAGGAGCCTCCTACAATGAGCAGTTCTTC

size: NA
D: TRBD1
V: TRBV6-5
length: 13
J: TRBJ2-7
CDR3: CASTRTGGYEQYF
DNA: TGTGCCAGCACGAGGACAGGGGGCTACGAGCAGTACTTC

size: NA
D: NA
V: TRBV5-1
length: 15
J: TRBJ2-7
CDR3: CASSQTQGWRGEQYF
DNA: TGCGCCAGCAGCCAGACACAGGGTTGGCGCGGGGAGCAGTACTTC

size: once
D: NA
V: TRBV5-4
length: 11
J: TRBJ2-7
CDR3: CASSLLGEQYF
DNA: TGTGCCAGCAGCTTGCTCGGAGAGCAGTACTTC

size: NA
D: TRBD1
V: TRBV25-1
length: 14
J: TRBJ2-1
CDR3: CASSAYRGHDEQFF
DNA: TGTGCCAGCAGTGCATACAGGGGGCACGATGAGCAGTTCTTC

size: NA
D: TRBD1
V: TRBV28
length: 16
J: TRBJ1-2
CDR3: CASSFPVTGANYGYTF
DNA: TGTGCCAGCAGTTTTCCCGTCACAGGGGCCAACTATGGCTACACCTTC

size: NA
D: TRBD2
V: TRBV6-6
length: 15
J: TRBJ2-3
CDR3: CASSIAGGLIDTQYF
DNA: TGTGCCAGCAGTATAGCGGGGGGGCTTATAGATACGCAGTATTTT

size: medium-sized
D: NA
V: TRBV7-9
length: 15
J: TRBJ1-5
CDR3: CASSLGSSGYQPQHF
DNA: TGTGCCAGCAGCTTAGGGTCTTCGGGGTATCAGCCCCAGCATTTT

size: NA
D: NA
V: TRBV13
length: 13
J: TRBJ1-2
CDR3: CASSSRTNYGYTF
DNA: TGTGCCAGCAGCTCCCGGACAAACTATGGCTACACCTTC

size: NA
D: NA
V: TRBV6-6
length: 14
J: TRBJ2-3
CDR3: CANSYSSSTDTQYF
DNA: TGTGCCAACAGTTATAGTTCTAGCACAGATACGCAGTATTTT

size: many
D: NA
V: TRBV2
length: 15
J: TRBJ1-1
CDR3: CASSVSTADATEAFF
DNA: TGTGCCAGCAGTGTTAGTACTGCGGATGCCACTGAAGCTTTCTTT

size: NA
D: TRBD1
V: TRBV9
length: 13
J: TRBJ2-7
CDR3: CASSARTGSEQYF
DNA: TGTGCCAGCAGCGCCCGGACAGGTTCCGAGCAGTACTTC

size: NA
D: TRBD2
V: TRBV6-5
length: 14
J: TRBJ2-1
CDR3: CASSRSGSYNEQFF
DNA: TGTGCCAGCAGCCGTAGCGGGTCCTACAATGAGCAGTTCTTC

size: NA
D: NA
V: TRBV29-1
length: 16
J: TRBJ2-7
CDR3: CSVASTAGQPSREQYF
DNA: TGCAGCGTTGCCTCCACCGCCGGACAGCCTTCTCGGGAGCAGTACTTC

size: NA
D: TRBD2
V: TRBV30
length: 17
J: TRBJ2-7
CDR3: CAWSVLVGRGRSYEQYF
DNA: TGTGCCTGGAGTGTATTGGTTGGGCGGGGGAGGTCCTACGAGCAGTACTTC

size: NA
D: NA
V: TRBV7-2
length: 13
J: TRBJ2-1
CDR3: CASLRAPGSEQFF
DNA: TGTGCCAGCCTGAGGGCGCCAGGGAGTGAGCAGTTCTTC